A single sample is the source of the 5 T cell receptor beta chains below, sequenced in a study of T cells of healthy individuals. One entry per CDR3 protein, called by TCRdb with MiXCR from the 5' RACE reads. The sample contains 40,000 to 60,000 distinct CDR3 sequences, roughly 15% of which appear only once. Every receptor here comes from a human donor in good health.

This clonotype was observed at least ten times. The chain employs TRBV5-8 and TRBJ1-4; D is uncertain. V dropped 0 bases and J dropped 0 bases, with 9 bases sitting between them. This CDR3 spans 16 amino acids. The germline V gene has CDR1 SGHTS and CDR2 YDEGEE. The CDR3 DNA follows: TGTGCCAGCAGCTTGGGATTAGCTGCAACTAATGAAAAACTGTTTTTT. Its translation is CASSLGLAATNEKLFF. Drawing the rest from reference TRBV5-8 and TRBJ1-4, the complete variable domain is EAGVTQSPTHLIKTRGQQATLRCSPISGHTSVYWYQQALGLGLQFLLWYDEGEERNRGNFPPRFSGRQFPNYSSELNVNALELEDSALYLCASSLGLAATNEKLFFGSGTQLSVL.

About this clonotype: A much larger clone sits a single nucleotide away, making a read error possible. The rearrangement joins TRBV29-1 to TRBJ1-4; TRBD1 aligns across 9 bases. V gave up 4 bases and J gave up 4 bases; unmatched junction bases: 7. The germline V gene has CDR1 SQVTM and CDR2 ANQGSEA. This CDR3 contains 15 residues. DNA of the CDR3: TGCAGCGTTGCTCAAACAGGGGGCGTTAATGAAAAACTGTTTTTT. Protein product: CSVAQTGGVNEKLFF.

The chain combines TRBV12-3 or TRBV12-4 with TRBJ1-1; 11 bases are shared with TRBD1. J was trimmed by 4 bases and V by 6 bases; bases with no gene match: 4. This CDR3 contains 14 residues. In DNA form, the CDR3 reads TGTGCCAGCAGAGCCGGGACAGGGGGCACTGAAGCTTTCTTT. Encoded protein: CASRAGTGGTEAFF.

The rearrangement joins TRBV7-9 to TRBJ1-1; 7 nucleotides match TRBD1. Trimming at V came to 5 bases and at J to 2 bases, leaving 5 bases not matched to a gene. The CDR3 spans 14 residues. Germline loops: CDR1 SEHNR, CDR2 FQNEAQ (reference sequence). The CDR3 region has the DNA TGTGCCAGCAGCCGACAGGGACCAAACACTGAAGCTTTCTTT. Translation gives CASSRQGPNTEAFF.

This clonotype was counted at least ten times. The chain links TRBV6-2 or TRBV6-3 to TRBJ2-1; D may be TRBD1 or TRBD2 (6 bases each). The CDR3 is 16 residues long. Trimming left V 9 bases short and J 0 bases short, with 18 bases between. Germline CDR1 is MNHEY and CDR2 is SVGEGT. The CDR3 protein is CASCFGGLSSYNEQFF. The CDR3 DNA is TGTGCCAGTTGTTTTGGGGGGCTTAGCTCCTACAATGAGCAGTTCTTC.